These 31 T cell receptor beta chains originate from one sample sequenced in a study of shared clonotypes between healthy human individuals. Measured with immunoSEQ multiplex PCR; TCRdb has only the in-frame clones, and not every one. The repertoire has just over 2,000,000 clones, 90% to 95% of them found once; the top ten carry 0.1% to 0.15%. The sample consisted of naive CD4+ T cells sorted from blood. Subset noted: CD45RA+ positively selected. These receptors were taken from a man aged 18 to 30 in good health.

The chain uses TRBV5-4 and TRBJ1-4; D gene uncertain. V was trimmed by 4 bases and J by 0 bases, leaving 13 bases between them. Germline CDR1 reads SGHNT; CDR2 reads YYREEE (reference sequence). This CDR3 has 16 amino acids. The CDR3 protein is CASSQTTPATNEKLFF. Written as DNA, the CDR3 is TGTGCCAGCAGCCAAACCACACCTGCAACTAATGAAAAACTGTTTTTT.

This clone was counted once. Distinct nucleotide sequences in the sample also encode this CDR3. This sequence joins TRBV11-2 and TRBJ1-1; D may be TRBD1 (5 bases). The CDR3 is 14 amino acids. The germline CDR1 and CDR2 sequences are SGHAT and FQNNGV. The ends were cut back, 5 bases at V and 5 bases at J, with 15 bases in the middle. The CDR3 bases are TGTGCCAGCAGCCCACAGACCGGGGGGACTGAAGCTTTCTTT. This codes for CASSPQTGGTEAFF.

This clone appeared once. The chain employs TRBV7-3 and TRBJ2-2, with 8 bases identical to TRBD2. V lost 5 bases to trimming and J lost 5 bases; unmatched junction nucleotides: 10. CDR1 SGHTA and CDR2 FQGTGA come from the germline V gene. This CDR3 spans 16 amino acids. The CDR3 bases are TGTGCCAGCAGCCTATATAGCGGGGTCGGAACCGGGGAGCTGTTTTTT. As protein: CASSLYSGVGTGELFF.

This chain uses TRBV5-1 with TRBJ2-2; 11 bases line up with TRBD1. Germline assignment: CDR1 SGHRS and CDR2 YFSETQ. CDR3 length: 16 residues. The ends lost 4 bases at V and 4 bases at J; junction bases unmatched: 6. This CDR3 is CASSLDRGPGTGELFF. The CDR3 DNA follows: TGCGCCAGCAGCCTGGACAGGGGGCCAGGCACCGGGGAGCTGTTTTTT.

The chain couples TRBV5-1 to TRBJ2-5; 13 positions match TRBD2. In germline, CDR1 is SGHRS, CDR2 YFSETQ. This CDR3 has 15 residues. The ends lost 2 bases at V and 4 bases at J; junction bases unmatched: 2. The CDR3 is CASSFGTSGAETQYF. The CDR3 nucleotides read TGCGCCAGCAGCTTTGGGACTAGCGGGGCAGAGACCCAGTACTTC.

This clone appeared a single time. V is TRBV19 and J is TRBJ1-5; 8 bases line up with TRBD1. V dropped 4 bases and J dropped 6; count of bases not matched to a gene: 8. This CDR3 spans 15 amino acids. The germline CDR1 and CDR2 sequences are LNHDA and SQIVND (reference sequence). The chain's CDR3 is CASSTQGAKGQPQHF. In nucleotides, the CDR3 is TGTGCCAGTAGTACGCAGGGGGCGAAGGGTCAGCCCCAGCATTTT.

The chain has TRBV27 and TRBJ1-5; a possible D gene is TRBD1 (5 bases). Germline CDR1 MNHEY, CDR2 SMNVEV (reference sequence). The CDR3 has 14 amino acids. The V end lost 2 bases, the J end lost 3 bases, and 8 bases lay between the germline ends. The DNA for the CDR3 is TGTGCCAGCAGTTTAAAAGGGGTCAATCAGCCCCAGCATTTT. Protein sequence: CASSLKGVNQPQHF.

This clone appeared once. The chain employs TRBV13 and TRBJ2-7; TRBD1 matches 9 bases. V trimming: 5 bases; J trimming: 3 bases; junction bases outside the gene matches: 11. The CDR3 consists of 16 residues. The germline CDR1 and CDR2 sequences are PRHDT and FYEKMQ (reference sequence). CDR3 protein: CASSPIGTGQGYEQYF. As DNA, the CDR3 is TGTGCCAGCAGCCCGATCGGGACGGGACAGGGCTACGAGCAGTACTTC.

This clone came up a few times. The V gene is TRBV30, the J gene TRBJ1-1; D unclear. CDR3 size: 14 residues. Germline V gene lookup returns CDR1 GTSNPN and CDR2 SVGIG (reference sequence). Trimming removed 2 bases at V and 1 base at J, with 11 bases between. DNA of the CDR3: TGTGCCTGGAGTTCCGTCTTCAAGAACACTGAAGCTTTCTTT. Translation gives CAWSSVFKNTEAFF.

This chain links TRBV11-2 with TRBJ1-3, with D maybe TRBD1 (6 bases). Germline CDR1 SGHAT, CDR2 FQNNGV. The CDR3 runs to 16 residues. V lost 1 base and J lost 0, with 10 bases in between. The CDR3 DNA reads TGTGCCAGCAGCTTAGCGGGGGGCCGCTCTGGAAACACCATATATTTT. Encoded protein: CASSLAGGRSGNTIYF.

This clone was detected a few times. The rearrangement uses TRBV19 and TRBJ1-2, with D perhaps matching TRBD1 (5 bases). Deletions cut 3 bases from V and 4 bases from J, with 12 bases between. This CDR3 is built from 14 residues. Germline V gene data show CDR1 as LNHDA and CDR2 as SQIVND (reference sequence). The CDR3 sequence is CASSMGRNFYGYTF. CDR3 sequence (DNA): TGTGCCAGTAGTATGGGACGAAACTTCTATGGCTACACCTTC.

The CDR3 bases are TGTGCCAGCGATGGGACTCTCGGGAACACTGAAGCTTTCTTT. Encoded protein: CASDGTLGNTEAFF. This chain links TRBV2 with TRBJ1-1; the D gene is possibly TRBD1 (5 bases). From germline, CDR1 is SNHLY and CDR2 FYNNEI. This CDR3 spans 14 amino acids. The V end was cut by 8 bases, the J end by 1 base, with 14 bases between.

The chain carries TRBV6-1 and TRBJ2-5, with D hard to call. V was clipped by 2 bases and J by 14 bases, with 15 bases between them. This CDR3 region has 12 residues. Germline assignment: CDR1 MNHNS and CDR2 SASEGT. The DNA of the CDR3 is TGTGCCAGCAGTGAATCGGGCTTCTCTACCTACTTC. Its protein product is CASSESGFSTYF.

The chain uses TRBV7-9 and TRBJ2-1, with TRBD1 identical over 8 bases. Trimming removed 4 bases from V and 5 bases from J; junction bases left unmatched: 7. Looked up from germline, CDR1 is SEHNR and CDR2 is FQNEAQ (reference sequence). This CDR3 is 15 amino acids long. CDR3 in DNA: TGTGCCAGCAGCTCCGGGACAGGAATCAACAATGAGCAGTTCTTC. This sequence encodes CASSSGTGINNEQFF.

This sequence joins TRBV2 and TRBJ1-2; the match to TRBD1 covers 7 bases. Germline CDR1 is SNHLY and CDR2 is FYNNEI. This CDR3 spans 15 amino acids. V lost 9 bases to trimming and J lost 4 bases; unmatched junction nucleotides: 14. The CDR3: CASRLQGQFIYGYTF. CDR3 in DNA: TGTGCCAGTAGACTTCAGGGACAGTTTATCTATGGCTACACCTTC.

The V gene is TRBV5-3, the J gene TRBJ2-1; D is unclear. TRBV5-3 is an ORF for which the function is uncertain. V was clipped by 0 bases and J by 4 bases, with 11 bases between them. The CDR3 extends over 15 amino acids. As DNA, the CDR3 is TGTGCCAGAAGCTTGGGGGGTAACTCGTACAATGAGCAGTTCTTC. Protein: CARSLGGNSYNEQFF.

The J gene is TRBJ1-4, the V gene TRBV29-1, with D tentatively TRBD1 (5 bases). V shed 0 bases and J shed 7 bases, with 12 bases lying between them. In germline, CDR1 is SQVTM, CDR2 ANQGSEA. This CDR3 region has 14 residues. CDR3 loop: CSVEDPFGGEKLFF. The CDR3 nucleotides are TGCAGCGTTGAAGATCCCTTTGGGGGTGAAAAACTGTTTTTT.

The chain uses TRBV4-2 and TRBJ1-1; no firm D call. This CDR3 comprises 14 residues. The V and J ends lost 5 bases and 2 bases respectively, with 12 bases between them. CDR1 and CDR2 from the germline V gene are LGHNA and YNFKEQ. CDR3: CASSETERNTEAFF. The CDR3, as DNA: TGTGCCAGCAGCGAAACAGAGCGAAACACTGAAGCTTTCTTT.

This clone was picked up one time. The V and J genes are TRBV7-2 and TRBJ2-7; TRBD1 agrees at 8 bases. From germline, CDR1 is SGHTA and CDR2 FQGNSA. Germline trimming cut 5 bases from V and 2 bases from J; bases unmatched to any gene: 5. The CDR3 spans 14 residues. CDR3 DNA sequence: TGTGCCAGCAGCACGGACAGGGCCGCCTACGAGCAGTACTTC. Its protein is CASSTDRAAYEQYF.

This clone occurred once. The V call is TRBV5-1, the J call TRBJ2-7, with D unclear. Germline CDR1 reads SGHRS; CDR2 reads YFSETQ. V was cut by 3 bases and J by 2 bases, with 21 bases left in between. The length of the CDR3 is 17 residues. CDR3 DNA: TGCGCCAGCAGCTACCGCCGACCCTCGGAAGGCCCCTACGAGCAGTACTTC. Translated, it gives CASSYRRPSEGPYEQYF.

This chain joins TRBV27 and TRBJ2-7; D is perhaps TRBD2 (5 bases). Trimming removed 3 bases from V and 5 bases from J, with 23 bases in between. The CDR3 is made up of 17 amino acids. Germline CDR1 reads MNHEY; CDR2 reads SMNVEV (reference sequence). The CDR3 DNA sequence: TGTGCCAGCAGTTTGGTCTCGCGAGGGCTGGCAGGCCACGAGCAGTACTTC. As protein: CASSLVSRGLAGHEQYF.

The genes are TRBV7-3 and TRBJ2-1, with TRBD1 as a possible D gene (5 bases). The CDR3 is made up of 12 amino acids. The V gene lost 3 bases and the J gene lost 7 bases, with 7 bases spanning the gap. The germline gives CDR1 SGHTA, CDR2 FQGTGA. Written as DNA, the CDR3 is TGTGCCAGCAGCTTCCAGGGTAATGAGCAGTTCTTC. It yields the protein CASSFQGNEQFF.

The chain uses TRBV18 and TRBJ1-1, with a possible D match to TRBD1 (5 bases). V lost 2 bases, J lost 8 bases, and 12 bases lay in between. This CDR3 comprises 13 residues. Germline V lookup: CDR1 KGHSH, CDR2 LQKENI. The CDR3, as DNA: TGTGCCAGCTCACCAACCGGGGCCATGGAAGCTTTCTTT. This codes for CASSPTGAMEAFF.

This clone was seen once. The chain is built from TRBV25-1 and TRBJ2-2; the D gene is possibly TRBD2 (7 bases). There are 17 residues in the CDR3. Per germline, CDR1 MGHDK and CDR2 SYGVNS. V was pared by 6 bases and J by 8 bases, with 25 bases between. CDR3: CASSVGGATTRSGELFF. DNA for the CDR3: TGTGCCAGCAGCGTGGGGGGGGCAACAACCCGTTCAGGGGAGCTGTTTTTT.

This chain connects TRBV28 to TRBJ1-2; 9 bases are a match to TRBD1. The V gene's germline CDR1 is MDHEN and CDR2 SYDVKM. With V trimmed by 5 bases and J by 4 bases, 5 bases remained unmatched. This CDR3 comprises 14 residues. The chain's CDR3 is CASSRTGAIYGYTF. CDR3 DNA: TGTGCCAGCAGTCGGACAGGGGCCATCTATGGCTACACCTTC.

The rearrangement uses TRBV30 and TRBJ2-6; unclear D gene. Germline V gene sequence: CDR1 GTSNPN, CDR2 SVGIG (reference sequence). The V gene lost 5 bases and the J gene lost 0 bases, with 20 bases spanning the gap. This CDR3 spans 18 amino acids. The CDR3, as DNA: TGTGCCTGGCGAGTGAGTATCCTAGGCGACTCTGGGGCCAACGTCCTGACTTTC. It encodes CAWRVSILGDSGANVLTF.

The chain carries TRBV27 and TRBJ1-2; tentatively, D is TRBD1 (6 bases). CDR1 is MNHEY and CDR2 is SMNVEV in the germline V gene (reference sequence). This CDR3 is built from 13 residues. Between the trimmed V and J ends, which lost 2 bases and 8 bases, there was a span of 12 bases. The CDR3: CASSLHRASGYTF. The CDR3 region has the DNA TGTGCCAGCAGTTTACACAGGGCGTCGGGCTACACCTTC.

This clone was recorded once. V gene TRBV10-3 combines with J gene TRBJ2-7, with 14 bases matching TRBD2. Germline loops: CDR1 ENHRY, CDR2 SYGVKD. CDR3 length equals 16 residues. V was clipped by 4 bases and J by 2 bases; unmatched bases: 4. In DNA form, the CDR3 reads TGTGCCATCAGTGCAACGGGACTAGCGGGAGCCTACGAGCAGTACTTC. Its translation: CAISATGLAGAYEQYF.

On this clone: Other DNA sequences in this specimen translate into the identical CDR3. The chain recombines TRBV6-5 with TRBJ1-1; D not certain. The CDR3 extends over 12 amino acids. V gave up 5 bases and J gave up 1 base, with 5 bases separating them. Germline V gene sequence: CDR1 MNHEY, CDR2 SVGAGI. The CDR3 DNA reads TGTGCCAGCAGTAGACAGAACACTGAAGCTTTCTTT. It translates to CASSRQNTEAFF.

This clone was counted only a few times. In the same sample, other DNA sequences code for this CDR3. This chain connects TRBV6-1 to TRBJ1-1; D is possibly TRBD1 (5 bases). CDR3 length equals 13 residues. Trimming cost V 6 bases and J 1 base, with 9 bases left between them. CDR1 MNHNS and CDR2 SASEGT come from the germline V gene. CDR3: CASRGTGNTEAFF. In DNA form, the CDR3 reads TGTGCCAGCAGAGGGACGGGGAACACTGAAGCTTTCTTT.

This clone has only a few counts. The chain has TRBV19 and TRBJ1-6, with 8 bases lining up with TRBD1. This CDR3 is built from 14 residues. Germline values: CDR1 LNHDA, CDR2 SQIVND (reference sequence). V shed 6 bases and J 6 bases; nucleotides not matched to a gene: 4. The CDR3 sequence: CASRGDRTNSPLHF. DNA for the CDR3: TGTGCCAGTAGAGGGGACAGGACTAATTCACCCCTCCACTTT.